The 11 T cell receptor beta chains in this list originate from one sample, sequenced in a study of cytomegalovirus exposure and HLA in healthy donors. Primers included in the PCR were 60 Vbeta and 13 Jbeta primers. Assay: immunoSEQ multiplex PCR; the TCRdb copy retains only in-frame clones and omits some. Here the sample spans roughly 110,000 clones, 82% being singletons. The sequencing input was PBMCs. These receptors were taken from a man aged 30 to 39 in good health and CMV-seropositive.

The rearrangement joins TRBV7-8 to TRBJ2-2, with a possible D match to TRBD2 (7 bases). V lost 0 bases and J lost 1, with 12 bases in between. The CDR3 contains 17 residues. CDR1 and CDR2 from the germline V gene are SGHVS and FQNEAQ. CDR3 loop: CASSLAAGALNTGELFF. The CDR3 coding sequence is TGTGCCAGCAGCTTAGCGGCGGGGGCCTTGAACACCGGGGAGCTGTTTTTT.

The chain carries TRBV29-1 and TRBJ1-4; no clear D. The germline CDR1 and CDR2 sequences are SQVTM and ANQGSEA. Trimming removed 2 bases at V and 8 bases at J, with 21 bases between. There are 16 residues in the CDR3. The CDR3 nucleotides are TGCAGCGTTGAAAACCCGTCCGGGGATTCAGGAGAAAAACTGTTTTTT. It codes for CSVENPSGDSGEKLFF.

V gene TRBV5-4 combines with J gene TRBJ2-2; 7 bases line up with TRBD1. The junction had 6 bases not matched to a gene; V was cut back by 0 bases and J by 1 base. Germline CDR1 SGHNT, CDR2 YYREEE (reference sequence). This CDR3 contains 17 residues. CDR3 sequence (DNA): TGTGCCAGCAGCTTGGGCTGGGGACAGAAGAACACCGGGGAGCTGTTTTTT. It yields the protein CASSLGWGQKNTGELFF.

The chain couples TRBV15 to TRBJ2-2; D gene ambiguous. The germline gives CDR1 LNHNV, CDR2 YYDKDF (reference sequence). There are 12 residues in the CDR3. Trimming took off 2 bases at V and 8 bases at J, with 6 bases between the two ends. The CDR3 loop reads CATSRIPGELFF. CDR3 bases: TGTGCCACCAGCAGAATTCCTGGGGAGCTGTTTTTT.

There are a few counts of this clone. The V call is TRBV7-9, the J call TRBJ2-3; possible D gene TRBD2, 5 bases. The CDR3 is 15 residues long. Deletions cut 3 bases from V and 1 base from J, with 11 bases between. Germline V CDR1 and CDR2: SEHNR, FQNEAQ (reference sequence). DNA for the CDR3: TGTGCCAGCAGCTTGTACTCAGCGGGCACAGATACGCAGTATTTT. Amino acid sequence: CASSLYSAGTDTQYF.

The V and J genes are TRBV5-6 and TRBJ2-3; no definite D call. The CDR3 has 14 amino acids. V was shortened by 2 bases and J by 6 bases, with 13 bases between the two germline ends. Looked up from germline, CDR1 is SGHDT and CDR2 is YYEEEE. CDR3 coding DNA: TGTGCCAGCAGCTTTGGGCCTCCGACGGATACGCAGTATTTT. Amino acid sequence: CASSFGPPTDTQYF.

J is TRBJ2-2 and V is TRBV6-4; D may be TRBD2 (6 bases). This CDR3 has 15 amino acids. V was shortened by 6 bases and J by 2 bases, with 13 bases between the two germline ends. Germline assignment: CDR1 MRHNA and CDR2 SNTAGT. DNA for the CDR3: TGTGCCAGCAGATCGGGGGAGGTCAACACCGGGGAGCTGTTTTTT. The encoded protein is CASRSGEVNTGELFF.

The chain joins TRBV2 to TRBJ1-1; no clear D. V lost 7 bases to trimming and J lost 4 bases, with 10 bases between them. CDR1 is SNHLY and CDR2 is FYNNEI in the germline V gene. The CDR3 contains 12 residues. The CDR3 sequence: CASTPSGTEAFF. CDR3 sequence (DNA): TGTGCCAGCACCCCCTCGGGCACTGAAGCTTTCTTT.

This chain links TRBV5-1 with TRBJ2-3; TRBD1 aligns across 9 bases. The ends lost 7 bases at V and 5 bases at J; junction bases unmatched: 8. Per germline, CDR1 SGHRS and CDR2 YFSETQ. The CDR3 length is 14 residues. CDR3 residues: CASARDRVGDTQYF. The CDR3 DNA follows: TGCGCCAGCGCCCGGGACAGGGTCGGAGATACGCAGTATTTT. Filled out from reference TRBV5-1 and TRBJ2-3, the complete variable domain reads KAGVTQTPRYLIKTRGQQVTLSCSPISGHRSVSWYQQTPGQGLQFLFEYFSETQRNKGNFPGRFSGRQFSNSRSEMNVSTLELGDSALYLCASARDRVGDTQYFGPGTRLTVL.

This clone was seen only once. This chain joins TRBV4-2 and TRBJ2-7; 8 bases align to TRBD1. Germline V gene data show CDR1 as LGHNA and CDR2 as YNFKEQ. J gave up 3 bases and V 4 bases, and 14 bases lay outside the gene matches. The CDR3 runs to 17 residues. The chain's CDR3 is CASSLGLTGGIHYEQYF. Here the CDR3 DNA reads TGTGCCAGCAGCCTCGGGCTTACAGGGGGGATTCACTACGAGCAGTACTTC.

The J gene is TRBJ2-3, the V gene TRBV6-5; 8 bases are shared with TRBD2. The CDR3 loop spans 16 amino acids. Trimming at V came to 2 bases and at J to 1 base, leaving 5 bases not matched to a gene. CDR1 is MNHEY, CDR2 SVGAGI, per germline. CDR3 amino acids: CASSYRAGGGTDTQYF. CDR3 sequence (DNA): TGTGCCAGCAGTTACCGCGCGGGAGGCGGCACAGATACGCAGTATTTT.